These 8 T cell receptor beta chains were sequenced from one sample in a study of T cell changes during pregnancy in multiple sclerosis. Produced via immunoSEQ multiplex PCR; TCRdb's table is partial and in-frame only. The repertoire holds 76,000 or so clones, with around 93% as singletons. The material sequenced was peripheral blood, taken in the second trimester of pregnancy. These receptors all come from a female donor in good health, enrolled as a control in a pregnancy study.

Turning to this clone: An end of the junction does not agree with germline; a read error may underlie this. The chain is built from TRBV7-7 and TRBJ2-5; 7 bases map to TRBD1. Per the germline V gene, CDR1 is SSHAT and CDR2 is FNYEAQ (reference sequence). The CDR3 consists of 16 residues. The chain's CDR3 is CASSSGTAPSGETQYF. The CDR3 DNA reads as TGTGCTAGCAGCTCCGGGACAGCCCCCTCCGGAGAGACCCAGTACTTC. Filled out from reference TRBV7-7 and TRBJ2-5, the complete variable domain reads GAGVSQSPRYKVTKRGQDVTLRCDPISSHATLYWYQQALGQGPEFLTYFNYEAQPDKSGLPSDRFSAERPEGSISTLTIQRTEQRDSAMYRCASSSGTAPSGETQYFGPGTRLLVL.

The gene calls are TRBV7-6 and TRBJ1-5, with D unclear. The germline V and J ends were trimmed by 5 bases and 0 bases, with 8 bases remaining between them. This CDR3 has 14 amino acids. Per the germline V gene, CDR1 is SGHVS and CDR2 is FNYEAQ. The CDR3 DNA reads TGTGCCAGCAGCCCGAGAGCTAGCAATCAGCCCCAGCATTTT. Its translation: CASSPRASNQPQHF.

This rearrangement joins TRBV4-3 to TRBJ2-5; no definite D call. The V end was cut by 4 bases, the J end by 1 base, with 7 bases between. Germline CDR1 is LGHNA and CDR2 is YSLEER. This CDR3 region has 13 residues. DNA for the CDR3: TGCGCCAGCAGCCGCCGGGTCCAAGAGACCCAGTACTTC. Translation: CASSRRVQETQYF.

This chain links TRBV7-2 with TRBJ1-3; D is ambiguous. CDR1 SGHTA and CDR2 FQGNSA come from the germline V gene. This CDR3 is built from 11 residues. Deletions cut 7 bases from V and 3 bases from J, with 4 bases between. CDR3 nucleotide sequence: TGTGCCAGCACCAATGGAAACACCATATATTTT. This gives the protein CASTNGNTIYF.

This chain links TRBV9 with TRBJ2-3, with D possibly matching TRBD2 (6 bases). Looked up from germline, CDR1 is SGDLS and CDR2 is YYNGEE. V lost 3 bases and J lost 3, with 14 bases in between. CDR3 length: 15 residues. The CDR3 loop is CASSGAGTSTDTQYF. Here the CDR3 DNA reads TGTGCCAGCAGCGGAGCCGGGACTTCTACAGATACGCAGTATTTT.

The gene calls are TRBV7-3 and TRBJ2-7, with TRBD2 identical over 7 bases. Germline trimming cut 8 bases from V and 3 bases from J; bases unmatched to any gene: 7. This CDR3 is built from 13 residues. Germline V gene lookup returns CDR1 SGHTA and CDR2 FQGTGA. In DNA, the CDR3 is TGTGCCAGCGGTAACGGGGAGGGCTACGAGCAGTACTTC. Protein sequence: CASGNGEGYEQYF.

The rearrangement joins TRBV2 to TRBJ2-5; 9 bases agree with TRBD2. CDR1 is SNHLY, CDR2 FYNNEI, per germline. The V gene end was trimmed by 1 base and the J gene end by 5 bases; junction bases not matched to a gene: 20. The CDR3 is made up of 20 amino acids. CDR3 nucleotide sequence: TGTGCCAGCAGTGAAGAAGGCGGGGGGGCCGAACCTGGTTTTCGGGAGACCCAGTACTTC. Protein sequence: CASSEEGGGAEPGFRETQYF.

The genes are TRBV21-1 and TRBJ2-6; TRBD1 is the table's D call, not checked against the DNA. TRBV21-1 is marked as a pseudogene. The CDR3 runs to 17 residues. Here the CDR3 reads CATITGTGKAGANVLTF. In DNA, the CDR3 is TGTGCCACCATCACCGGGACAGGGAAGGCTGGGGCCAACGTCCTGACTTTC.